This paragraph reports one TCR beta chain. The target antigen is unknown. Profiling relied on immunoSEQ multiplex PCR, and the TCRdb table lists in-frame clones only, not all of them. The sample carries under 150,000 clones, approximately 92% recorded once. This entry is derived from a study of graft-versus-host responses after intestinal transplantation. Points from the study as a whole: Marrow from the recipient contained GvH clones, some of which had appeared first in ileum or blood.

CDR3 length: 15 amino acids. This sequence originates from a human donor who received an intestinal transplant. The chain carries TRBV12-1 and TRBJ1-5. TRBV12-1 is noted as a pseudogene. Sequences were derived from unstimulated CD4+ T cells sorted from spleen or lymph node cells, sampled before intestinal transplant. The CDR3 bases are TGTGCCAGCAGCTCCAGACCCAGGACCAATCAGCCCCAGCATTTT. This encodes CASSSRPRTNQPQHF.